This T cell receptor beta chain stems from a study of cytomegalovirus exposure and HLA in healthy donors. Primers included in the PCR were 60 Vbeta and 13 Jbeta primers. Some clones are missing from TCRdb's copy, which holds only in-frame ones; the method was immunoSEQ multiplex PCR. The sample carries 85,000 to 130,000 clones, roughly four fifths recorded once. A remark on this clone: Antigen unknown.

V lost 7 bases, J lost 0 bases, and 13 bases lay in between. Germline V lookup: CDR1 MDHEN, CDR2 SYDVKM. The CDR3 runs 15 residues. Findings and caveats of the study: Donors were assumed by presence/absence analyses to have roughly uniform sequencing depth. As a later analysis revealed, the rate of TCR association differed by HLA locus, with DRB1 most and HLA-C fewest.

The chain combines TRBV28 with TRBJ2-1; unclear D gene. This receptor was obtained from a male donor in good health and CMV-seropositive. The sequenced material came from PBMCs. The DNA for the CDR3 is TGTGCCAGCAATCCCCCGGGTTTCTCCTACAATGAGCAGTTCTTC. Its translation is CASNPPGFSYNEQFF.